This TCR beta chain was sequenced during a study of identical twins. Template switching created a universal primer site, and the cDNA included unique molecular identifiers. TCRdb independently ran MiXCR on the 5' RACE reads; one entry per CDR3 protein. This sample has 200,000 to 300,000 distinct CDR3 sequences, with about 7.5% found just once. Trimming shortened V by 6 bases and J by 1 base, and 19 bases separated the two germline ends. Germline values: CDR1 MNHNS, CDR2 SASEGT. CDR3 length: 17 amino acids. The sample also formed part of further work on yellow fever vaccine responses in identical twins. That work states: Twins' T cell vaccine responses reportedly looked partly convergent, partly personalized.

The sequenced material came from CD8+ T cells sorted from blood. The TCR comes from a young woman in good health. The gene calls are TRBV6-1 and TRBJ2-1; D may be TRBD1 (6 bases). CDR3 nucleotide sequence: TGTGCCAGCAGATCCGGGGTGGGGGCCGTTTCCTACAATGAGCAGTTCTTC. It specifies CASRSGVGAVSYNEQFF.